Listed here are 19 T cell receptor beta chains from one sample, sequenced in a study of CD8 T cells in ankylosing spondylitis. Using its own MiXCR run on the 5' RACE reads, TCRdb lists one record per CDR3 protein. The sample lists about 64,000 distinct CDR3 sequences, roughly 6.2% occurring once. The sample consisted of synovial fluid, either unsorted or a sorted T cell fraction (not recorded which). The receptors here all came from a male donor with ankylosing spondylitis.

The chain has TRBV27 and TRBJ2-3, with TRBD1 identical over 8 bases. The germline CDR1 and CDR2 sequences are MNHEY and SMNVEV (reference sequence). The CDR3 sequence is 17 residues long. V lost 3 bases and J lost 4; bases outside the gene matches: 12. CDR3 in amino acids: CASSLRVSTGVADTQYF. The CDR3, as DNA: TGTGCCAGCAGTTTGAGGGTGTCGACAGGGGTCGCAGATACGCAGTATTTT.

This clonotype has a count of ten or more. The V call is TRBV10-3, the J call TRBJ1-4; the D is unclear. CDR3 length: 15 residues. Between the trimmed V and J ends, which lost 0 bases and 3 bases, there was a span of 8 bases. Germline CDR1 ENHRY, CDR2 SYGVKD. Here the CDR3 DNA reads TGTGCCATCAGTGAGTCGAAGACCTCTAATGAAAAACTGTTTTTT. It specifies CAISESKTSNEKLFF.

The V gene is TRBV20-1, the J gene TRBJ2-1; 11 positions match TRBD2. The J segment lost 12 bases and the V segment lost 3 bases, leaving 4 bases of the junction unmatched. The CDR3 totals 12 residues. Per germline, CDR1 DFQATT and CDR2 SNEGSKA (reference sequence). The CDR3 DNA follows: TGCAGTGCTAGCCGGACTAGCGGGTCGCAGTTCTTC. This sequence encodes CSASRTSGSQFF.

The genes are TRBV25-1 and TRBJ2-5; 7 nucleotides line up with TRBD1. CDR1 is MGHDK and CDR2 is SYGVNS in the germline V gene. J gave up 5 bases and V 3 bases, and 3 bases lay outside the gene matches. The CDR3 extends over 13 amino acids. The CDR3 nucleotides read TGTGCCAGCAGTGACAGGGGGACCGAGACCCAGTACTTC. It codes for CASSDRGTETQYF.

This clonotype was counted many times. The chain carries TRBV7-2 and TRBJ1-6, with 7 bases fitting TRBD1. V shed 6 bases, J shed 13 bases, and the junction held 12 bases outside the gene matches. The CDR3 extends over 14 amino acids. CDR1 is SGHTA and CDR2 is FQGNSA in the germline V gene. The CDR3 DNA sequence: TGTGCCAGCAGGACCGGGACAGTCCCTTCGCCCCTCCACTTT. This sequence encodes CASRTGTVPSPLHF.

The table lists this clonotype with many counts. The CDR3 spells CSATGTSGSAGFADTQYF. In nucleotides, the CDR3 is TGCAGTGCCACCGGGACTAGCGGGAGCGCCGGGTTCGCAGATACGCAGTATTTT. V is TRBV20-1 and J is TRBJ2-3; 14 positions match TRBD2. Germline-derived CDR1 and CDR2 are DFQATT and SNEGSKA (reference sequence). V was clipped by 6 bases and J by 4 bases; unmatched bases: 15. The length of the CDR3 is 18 residues.

This clonotype has ten or more counts. The rearrangement links TRBV7-9 to TRBJ2-7; D not certain. V was trimmed by 2 bases and J by 3 bases, leaving 8 bases between them. The CDR3 length is 13 residues. In germline, CDR1 is SEHNR, CDR2 FQNEAQ (reference sequence). CDR3 in DNA: TGTGCCAGCAGCTTAAGCGTACTCTACGAGCAGTACTTC. Protein sequence: CASSLSVLYEQYF.

This clonotype has more than one count but fewer than ten. The chain recombines TRBV6-4 with TRBJ2-6; D gene unclear. CDR1 is MRHNA, CDR2 SNTAGT, per germline. The CDR3 totals 15 residues. V was cut by 1 base and J by 0 bases, with 4 bases left in between. The chain's CDR3 is CASSDLTSGANVLTF. CDR3 DNA sequence: TGTGCCAGCAGTGACTTGACCTCTGGGGCCAACGTCCTGACTTTC.

This clonotype was counted only a few times. The chain uses TRBV7-8 and TRBJ2-6; no definite D call. The CDR3 length is 19 residues. CDR1 is SGHVS, CDR2 FQNEAQ, per germline. V shed 3 bases and J shed 0 bases, with 18 bases lying between them. Written as DNA, the CDR3 is TGTGCCAGCAGCTTCCAGTTAGGGCCTTGGGGCTCTGGGGCCAACGTCCTGACTTTC. The encoded protein is CASSFQLGPWGSGANVLTF.

This clonotype was recorded at least ten times. The CDR3 protein is CASSLGVGLYEQYF. As DNA, the CDR3 is TGTGCCAGCAGCCTAGGTGTCGGTCTCTACGAGCAGTACTTC. The V call is TRBV3-1, the J call TRBJ2-7, with D hard to call. The CDR3 runs 14 residues. Germline assignment: CDR1 LGHDT and CDR2 YNNKEL (reference sequence). Deletions cut 4 bases from V and 3 bases from J, with 13 bases between.

In this sample, this clonotype turned up many times. This chain joins TRBV5-1 and TRBJ1-1, with TRBD1 matching 9 bases. CDR1 is SGHRS and CDR2 is YFSETQ in the germline V gene. This CDR3 is built from 17 residues. V gave up 0 bases and J gave up 3 bases; unmatched junction bases: 9. In DNA form, the CDR3 reads TGCGCCAGCAGCTTGGCCGGAGGACAGGGGTCGGACACTGAAGCTTTCTTT. As protein: CASSLAGGQGSDTEAFF.

This clonotype showed up many times. The V and J genes are TRBV29-1 and TRBJ2-5, with a tentative D call TRBD1 (5 bases). The CDR3 length is 14 residues. V was pared by 6 bases and J by 4 bases, with 18 bases between. Looked up from germline, CDR1 is SQVTM and CDR2 is ANQGSEA. CDR3 bases: TGCAGCGTGCCTAGGGGCAGCAATAGAGAGACCCAGTACTTC. Its protein product is CSVPRGSNRETQYF.

Only a few counts were recorded for this clonotype. In nucleotides, the CDR3 is TGTGCCAGCAGCGACCGGGACGTGACCTACGAGCAGTACTTC. Translating it yields CASSDRDVTYEQYF. The rearrangement uses TRBV6-1 and TRBJ2-7; D possibly matches TRBD1 or TRBD2 (5 bases each). The CDR3 has 14 residues. The germline V and J ends were trimmed by 6 bases and 2 bases, with 14 bases remaining between them. Germline V gene data show CDR1 as MNHNS and CDR2 as SASEGT.

In this sample, this clonotype turned up a few times. The chain joins TRBV30 to TRBJ2-3, with TRBD1 matching 10 bases. The J segment lost 3 bases and the V segment lost 1 base, leaving 1 base of the junction unmatched. Germline CDR1 is GTSNPN and CDR2 is SVGIG (reference sequence). This CDR3 region has 14 residues. As DNA, the CDR3 is TGTGCCTGGAGTGCGGGACAGGGGACAGATACGCAGTATTTT. Translated, it gives CAWSAGQGTDTQYF.

This rearrangement joins TRBV4-1 to TRBJ1-2; 7 nucleotides match TRBD1. In germline, CDR1 is MGHRA, CDR2 YSYEKL. The CDR3 sequence is 16 residues long. The ends lost 4 bases at V and 7 bases at J; junction bases unmatched: 15. The CDR3 bases are TGCGCCAGCAGCCGGACCCCTGGCCAGGGGGATGCTGGCTACACCTTC. Translation gives CASSRTPGQGDAGYTF.

V is TRBV29-1 and J is TRBJ1-2, with 7 bases aligning to TRBD1. V lost 8 bases and J lost 4; bases outside the gene matches: 13. The CDR3 is 14 amino acids. Germline CDR1 reads SQVTM; CDR2 reads ANQGSEA. The DNA for the CDR3 is TGCAGCTCTATAGGCCGGGACAGTGCCTATGGCTACACCTTC. Translated, it gives CSSIGRDSAYGYTF.

This clonotype was observed at least ten times. V is TRBV7-9 and J is TRBJ2-7; TRBD1 matches at 7 bases. Germline V gene data show CDR1 as SEHNR and CDR2 as FQNEAQ (reference sequence). This CDR3 has 11 amino acids. V was clipped by 4 bases and J by 12 bases; unmatched bases: 6. CDR3 loop: CASSSDRVRYF. The DNA for the CDR3 is TGTGCCAGCAGCTCCGACAGGGTTCGGTACTTC.

In this sample, this clonotype turned up many times. The J gene is TRBJ1-5, the V gene TRBV4-3, with D perhaps matching TRBD1 (5 bases). The germline gives CDR1 LGHNA, CDR2 YSLEER. The CDR3 has 16 residues. The ends were cut back, 0 bases at V and 7 bases at J, with 16 bases in the middle. The CDR3: CASSQDWGGKGQPQHF. In DNA, the CDR3 is TGCGCCAGCAGCCAAGATTGGGGGGGGAAGGGGCAGCCCCAGCATTTT.

This clonotype was picked up many times. The chain links TRBV4-3 to TRBJ1-2; D unclear. Germline V lookup: CDR1 LGHNA, CDR2 YSLEER. The CDR3 is 15 residues long. V gave up 2 bases and J gave up 4 bases, with 14 bases separating them. The CDR3 DNA follows: TGCGCCAGCAGCCAACAGACCGCCCAGGCCTATGGCTACACCTTC. Protein: CASSQQTAQAYGYTF.